This entry lists 13 T cell receptor beta chains sequenced from one sample in a study of T cell repertoires in cytomegalovirus infection. Antigens of these TCRs are unknown. TCRdb re-derived calls from the reads in MiXCR, one entry per CDR3 protein. The sample records about 340,000 distinct CDR3 sequences, 25% to 30% being singletons. This sample comprised cultured PBMCs, obtained from culture after CMV antigen stimulation. The receptors were sampled from a human donor in good health (CMV status not recorded). Some clones in this sample may be carry-over from other donors' samples.

V and J are TRBV5-1 and TRBJ2-1; the match to TRBD2 covers 13 bases. Losses at the gene ends were 4 bases for V and 10 bases for J; bases not matched to a gene: 8. CDR1 and CDR2 (germline): SGHRS, YFSETQ. The CDR3 covers 15 residues. CDR3 nucleotide sequence: TGCGCCAGCAGCCAAGGGACTAGCGGGACCCGGGAGCAGTTCTTC. It yields the protein CASSQGTSGTREQFF. Full variable domain (rest looked up from reference TRBV5-1 and TRBJ2-1): KAGVTQTPRYLIKTRGQQVTLSCSPISGHRSVSWYQQTPGQGLQFLFEYFSETQRNKGNFPGRFSGRQFSNSRSEMNVSTLELGDSALYLCASSQGTSGTREQFFGPGTRLTVL.

The chain combines TRBV7-2 with TRBJ2-7; D is uncertain. The CDR3 sequence is 14 residues long. CDR1 and CDR2 (germline): SGHTA, FQGNSA. Between the trimmed V and J ends, which lost 2 bases and 5 bases, there was a span of 13 bases. This CDR3 is CASSLRSSPHEQYF. The CDR3 nucleotides are TGTGCCAGCAGCTTAAGGTCCAGCCCCCACGAGCAGTACTTC.

The chain joins TRBV11-3 to TRBJ1-1, with unresolved D. CDR1 is SGHNT, CDR2 YENEEA, per germline. Trimming took off 3 bases at V and 0 bases at J, with 8 bases between the two ends. There are 14 residues in the CDR3. The CDR3 bases are TGTGCCAGCAGCTTTAAAGGGTTGAACACTGAAGCTTTCTTT. Its protein product is CASSFKGLNTEAFF.

The chain couples TRBV10-3 to TRBJ2-1; the match to TRBD2 covers 15 bases. The junction had 6 bases not matched to a gene; V was cut back by 2 bases and J by 7 bases. Germline V gene sequence: CDR1 ENHRY, CDR2 SYGVKD. CDR3 length equals 17 residues. CDR3 loop: CAISEPGLAGGQNEQFF. CDR3 in DNA: TGTGCCATCAGTGAGCCCGGACTAGCGGGGGGGCAAAATGAGCAGTTCTTC.

The chain joins TRBV7-6 to TRBJ1-6; D possibly corresponds to TRBD1 (5 bases). Germline CDR1 is SGHVS and CDR2 is FNYEAQ. Trimming cost V 5 bases and J 2 bases, with 13 bases left between them. The CDR3 consists of 16 residues. In DNA form, the CDR3 reads TGTGCCAGCAGCCGGGGCTACGGCGCCTATAATTCACCCCTCCACTTT. Its protein is CASSRGYGAYNSPLHF.

The gene calls are TRBV7-2 and TRBJ2-3; 9 bases match TRBD2. CDR3 length: 15 amino acids. The J segment lost 4 bases and the V segment lost 1 base, leaving 3 bases of the junction unmatched. CDR1 SGHTA and CDR2 FQGNSA come from the germline V gene. This CDR3 is CASSLDAGGPDTQYF. The CDR3 DNA reads as TGTGCCAGCAGCTTAGATGCGGGAGGGCCAGATACGCAGTATTTT.

The CDR3 sequence is CASSYSPGGGYGYTF. Written as DNA, the CDR3 is TGTGCCAGCAGTTACTCCCCAGGGGGGGGATATGGCTACACCTTC. V gene TRBV6-6 combines with J gene TRBJ1-2; 7 nucleotides line up with TRBD1. The CDR3 spans 15 residues. V was pared by 0 bases and J by 5 bases, with 6 bases of the junction left unmatched. The germline gives CDR1 MNHNY, CDR2 SVGAGI (reference sequence).

The chain uses TRBV28 and TRBJ2-5, with D possibly matching TRBD2 (6 bases). V shed 6 bases and J shed 0 bases, with 17 bases lying between them. The germline V gene encodes CDR1 MDHEN and CDR2 SYDVKM. This CDR3 contains 16 residues. Here the CDR3 reads CASRGLSGANQETQYF. The CDR3 nucleotides read TGTGCCAGCAGGGGTCTTAGCGGAGCTAACCAAGAGACCCAGTACTTC.

There are a few counts of this clonotype. This chain uses TRBV6-6 with TRBJ1-4; D not resolved. The V end was cut by 6 bases, the J end by 4 bases, with 12 bases between. The CDR3 extends over 14 amino acids. CDR1 is MNHNY, CDR2 SVGAGI, per germline (reference sequence). CDR3 nucleotides: TGTGCCAGCAGCACCGGGAGACTTAATGAAAAACTGTTTTTT. It translates to CASSTGRLNEKLFF.

This chain uses TRBV20-1 with TRBJ2-1, with 14 bases that match TRBD2. J lost 10 bases, V lost 2 bases, and 7 bases had no gene match. Germline CDR1 DFQATT, CDR2 SNEGSKA (reference sequence). The CDR3 totals 15 residues. CDR3 coding DNA: TGCAGTGCTAGATCTGGGACTAGCGGGGGCGAGGAGCAGTTCTTC. As protein: CSARSGTSGGEEQFF.

This clonotype was observed a handful of times. This chain joins TRBV12-3 or TRBV12-4 and TRBJ1-2; D call uncertain. The CDR3 runs 13 residues. Trimming took off 9 bases at V and 0 bases at J, with 11 bases between the two ends. In DNA form, the CDR3 reads TGTGCCAGTAACAGCAACTCTAACTATGGCTACACCTTC. This codes for CASNSNSNYGYTF.

This clonotype occurred many times. The chain uses TRBV18 and TRBJ2-5, with D tentatively TRBD1 or TRBD2 (5 bases each). The V end was cut by 3 bases, the J end by 3 bases, with 14 bases between. This CDR3 spans 15 amino acids. Germline assignment: CDR1 KGHSH and CDR2 LQKENI. The CDR3 loop is CASSPVAGTKETQYF. In DNA, the CDR3 is TGTGCCAGCTCACCGGTGGCAGGGACCAAAGAGACCCAGTACTTC.

The CDR3, as DNA: TGTGCCAGCAGCTCAGGGACTAGCGGGGATTACAATGAGCAGTTCTTC. Translated: CASSSGTSGDYNEQFF. The chain recombines TRBV7-4 with TRBJ2-1, with 13 positions matching TRBD2. Per germline, CDR1 SGHVT and CDR2 SQSDAQ. The CDR3 length is 16 residues. The V segment lost 4 bases and the J segment 4 bases; nucleotides outside the gene matches: 4. Full variable domain (missing parts from reference TRBV7-4 and TRBJ2-1): GAGVSQSPRYKVAKRGRDVALRCDSISGHVTLYWYRQTLGQGSEVLTYSQSDAQRDKSGRPSGRFSAERPERSVSTLKIQRTEQGDSAVYLCASSSGTSGDYNEQFFGPGTRLTVL.